The 23 T cell receptor beta chains below come from one sample, sequenced in a study of T cells in Graves' hyperthyroidism and ophthalmopathy. TCR beta CDR3 region amplification was performed from RNA transcripts. Carried out on the TCR CDR3, a first-round RT-PCR used the HTBI primer set. TCRdb ran MiXCR on the multiplex PCR reads and lists one entry per CDR3 protein. The data show about 480,000 distinct CDR3 sequences, 13% to 15% seen once. The material sequenced was blood. The receptors were gathered from a woman between 18 and 29 years old with Graves' hyperthyroidism.

The V gene is TRBV12-3 or TRBV12-4, the J gene TRBJ1-5, with a possible D match to TRBD1 (6 bases). Trimming removed 5 bases at V and 3 bases at J, with 14 bases between. The CDR3 spans 15 residues. CDR3 sequence reads: CASSPRDIDNQPQHF. CDR3 nucleotide sequence: TGTGCCAGCAGTCCCCGGGACATCGACAATCAGCCCCAGCATTTT.

On this clonotype: A read error may be the cause here, since a much bigger clone is one base away. The chain has TRBV2 and TRBJ1-1, with D perhaps TRBD1 (5 bases). Germline V CDR1 and CDR2: SNHLY, FYNNEI. The CDR3 covers 11 residues. For the CDR3, the DNA is TGTGTCAGCGACAGACAATCCAAAGCTTTCTTT. Its translation is CVSDRQSKAFF.

This clonotype was seen repeatedly, ten times or more. This chain uses TRBV3-1 with TRBJ2-1; the D gene is possibly TRBD2 (6 bases). The CDR3 is 14 residues long. V was clipped by 5 bases and J by 10 bases, with 18 bases between them. Germline V CDR1 and CDR2: LGHDT, YNNKEL (reference sequence). The CDR3 spells CASSSRRVEEEQFF. CDR3 DNA sequence: TGTGCCAGCAGCTCACGGAGGGTCGAGGAAGAGCAGTTCTTC.

A word on this clonotype: This could be a read error, since a much larger clone is one nucleotide away. This chain links TRBV12-3 or TRBV12-4 with TRBJ2-1; 8 bases match TRBD1. The length of the CDR3 is 13 residues. The CDR3 region is CVSRGQDLVWQFF. The CDR3 DNA reads TGTGTCAGCAGGGGACAGGACCTCGTCTGGCAGTTCTTC.

This clonotype has ten or more counts. The chain links TRBV12-3 or TRBV12-4 to TRBJ1-1; D perhaps matches TRBD1 (5 bases). V was clipped by 4 bases and J by 0 bases, with 9 bases between them. This CDR3 region has 14 residues. The DNA for the CDR3 is TGTGCCAGCAGTTCGACAGCCATGAACACTGAAGCTTTCTTT. Its translation is CASSSTAMNTEAFF.

This clonotype was seen a few times. The chain is built from TRBV5-6 and TRBJ2-1; 7 bases line up with TRBD2. CDR3 length: 16 amino acids. Germline V gene sequence: CDR1 SGHDT, CDR2 YYEEEE. J gave up 0 bases and V 2 bases, and 5 bases lay outside the gene matches. CDR3 in amino acids: CASSLLGGVSYNEQFF. CDR3 DNA: TGTGCCAGCAGCTTATTGGGGGGGGTCTCCTACAATGAGCAGTTCTTC.

This clonotype was recorded many times. This sequence joins TRBV2 and TRBJ1-5; 10 bases align to TRBD1. Germline V gene sequence: CDR1 SNHLY, CDR2 FYNNEI. CDR3 size: 15 residues. Unmatched junction bases numbered 9, after V lost 6 bases and J lost 7 bases. The CDR3 here is CASSTGTGAGQPQHF. CDR3 bases: TGTGCCAGCAGCACCGGGACAGGGGCAGGGCAGCCCCAGCATTTT. The whole variable domain, remainder taken from reference TRBV2 and TRBJ1-5, is EPEVTQTPSHQVTQMGQEVILRCVPISNHLYFYWYRQILGQKVEFLVSFYNNEISEKSEIFDDQFSVERPDGSNFTLKIRSTKLEDSAMYFCASSTGTGAGQPQHFGDGTRLSIL.

This clonotype was counted many times. This chain uses TRBV10-3 with TRBJ1-2; TRBD1 agrees at 9 bases. The CDR3 covers 16 residues. Per germline, CDR1 ENHRY and CDR2 SYGVKD. Losses at the gene ends were 4 bases for V and 2 bases for J; bases not matched to a gene: 8. CDR3 loop: CAISVDRDRANYGYTF. CDR3 bases: TGTGCCATCAGTGTCGACCGGGACAGGGCGAACTATGGCTACACCTTC.

This chain connects TRBV4-1 to TRBJ1-2, with D hard to call. Germline V lookup: CDR1 MGHRA, CDR2 YSYEKL. The V end lost 0 bases, the J end lost 4 bases, and 15 bases lay between the germline ends. The CDR3 runs to 16 residues. CDR3: CASSQDVNLQAYGYTF. As DNA, the CDR3 is TGCGCCAGCAGCCAAGATGTGAACCTCCAGGCCTATGGCTACACCTTC.

This clonotype appeared many times. V is TRBV12-3 or TRBV12-4 and J is TRBJ1-5, with a possible D match to TRBD1 (5 bases). This CDR3 is built from 14 residues. Trimming removed 2 bases at V and 4 bases at J, with 9 bases between. The CDR3 is CASSLFEGNQPQHF. The CDR3 coding sequence is TGTGCCAGCAGTTTATTCGAGGGGAATCAGCCCCAGCATTTT.

The gene calls are TRBV29-1 and TRBJ1-2; perhaps TRBD1 as D (5 bases). The CDR3 sequence is 11 residues long. V was shortened by 7 bases and J by 8 bases, with 14 bases between the two germline ends. The germline gives CDR1 SQVTM, CDR2 ANQGSEA. The CDR3 loop is CSGGEGTGYTF. The DNA for the CDR3 is TGCAGCGGGGGGGAGGGGACGGGCTACACCTTC.

This sequence joins TRBV20-1 and TRBJ2-1, with 8 bases lining up with TRBD2. V shed 2 bases, J shed 3 bases, and the junction held 6 bases outside the gene matches. There are 15 residues in the CDR3. Germline V gene sequence: CDR1 DFQATT, CDR2 SNEGSKA (reference sequence). The CDR3 loop reads CSARRRLAGYNEQFF. The CDR3, as DNA: TGCAGTGCTAGAAGGCGGCTAGCGGGCTACAATGAGCAGTTCTTC.

Many counts were recorded for this clonotype. The CDR3 nucleotides are TGTGCCAGCAGTTACGGTCCGGGACAGGGGGCTGCCTATGGCTACACCTTC. Its protein is CASSYGPGQGAAYGYTF. The chain joins TRBV12-3 or TRBV12-4 to TRBJ1-2; TRBD1 aligns across 12 bases. This CDR3 has 17 residues. The J segment lost 4 bases and the V segment lost 4 bases, leaving 10 bases of the junction unmatched.

The rearrangement links TRBV29-1 to TRBJ2-1; weak D call: TRBD1 (5 bases). Trimming stripped 5 bases from V and 9 bases from J, with 20 bases between. Germline values: CDR1 SQVTM, CDR2 ANQGSEA. This CDR3 is built from 14 residues. The CDR3 nucleotides read TGCAGCGTTTCCGAATTACGTCAGGGTACTGAGCAGTTCTTC. Protein sequence: CSVSELRQGTEQFF.

Ten or more counts support this clonotype. The chain joins TRBV5-4 to TRBJ1-1; D perhaps matches TRBD1 (5 bases). Trimming took off 0 bases at V and 2 bases at J, with 26 bases between the two ends. The CDR3 consists of 20 residues. Germline lookup yields CDR1 SGHNT and CDR2 YYREEE (reference sequence). CDR3 in amino acids: CASSLDRRTHHHGQNTEAFF. The CDR3 DNA reads TGTGCCAGCAGCTTGGACAGGCGGACACACCACCACGGTCAAAACACTGAAGCTTTCTTT.

This clonotype showed up many times. The chain recombines TRBV2 with TRBJ2-3; D might be TRBD2 (5 bases). This CDR3 is 15 amino acids long. CDR1 and CDR2 from the germline V gene are SNHLY and FYNNEI. Trimming removed 1 base from V and 2 bases from J, with 10 bases in between. Here the CDR3 reads CASSEGELDTDTQYF. The CDR3 nucleotides are TGTGCCAGCAGTGAAGGGGAGCTTGACACAGATACGCAGTATTTT.

Many counts were recorded for this clonotype. This chain joins TRBV7-9 and TRBJ1-2, with D unclear. The CDR3 has 13 residues. Germline assignment: CDR1 SEHNR and CDR2 FQNEAQ (reference sequence). Trimming removed 1 base from V and 6 bases from J, with 9 bases in between. The CDR3 DNA is TGTGCCAGCAGCTTAGAAGGGTTCCATGGCTACACCTTC. It specifies CASSLEGFHGYTF.

A few counts support this clonotype. The J gene is TRBJ1-1, the V gene TRBV4-1; the D gene is possibly TRBD1 (5 bases). The CDR3 runs 14 residues. In germline, CDR1 is MGHRA, CDR2 YSYEKL. V was trimmed by 1 base and J by 7 bases, leaving 13 bases between them. This CDR3 reads CASSQGWGRDEAFF. The CDR3 DNA follows: TGCGCCAGCAGCCAAGGGTGGGGCCGTGATGAAGCTTTCTTT.

This clonotype was counted ten times or more. The rearrangement uses TRBV12-5 and TRBJ1-5; 9 bases map to TRBD1. The CDR3 has 13 residues. The V segment lost 6 bases and the J segment 5 bases; nucleotides outside the gene matches: 2. The germline gives CDR1 LGHNT, CDR2 FRNRAP. CDR3 nucleotide sequence: TGTGCTAGTGGATGGACAGGGGATCAGCCCCAGCATTTT. This translates into CASGWTGDQPQHF.

To note about this clonotype: A single base separates this from a much larger clone, so it may be a read error. The chain uses TRBV3-1 and TRBJ2-1; 9 bases are a match to TRBD2. The CDR3 covers 17 residues. Germline V gives CDR1 LGHDT, CDR2 YNNKEL (reference sequence). This CDR3 is CASSPAGGAGRYNEQLF. The CDR3 DNA reads TGTGCCAGCAGCCCCGCGGGGGGGGCCGGTCGGTACAATGAGCAGCTCTTC.

This clonotype has ten or more counts. Relative to the germline gene, one junction end is altered; a read error may explain this. The CDR3 loop is CASSIDRFPETQYF. The CDR3 DNA is TGTGCCAGCAGCATAGACAGGTTTCCAGAGACCCAGTACTTC. V and J are TRBV11-3 and TRBJ2-5; D may be TRBD1 (6 bases). CDR1 SGHNT and CDR2 YENEEA come from the germline V gene. The length of the CDR3 is 14 residues.

This clonotype was counted at least ten times. Germline is not matched at one junction end, which may reflect a read error. The chain uses TRBV12-3 or TRBV12-4 and TRBJ2-5; the match to TRBD2 covers 8 bases. This CDR3 has 13 amino acids. In DNA, the CDR3 is TGTGCCAGCAGTTTAGCCGGAATAGCGGGGACGAACTTC. It is translated as CASSLAGIAGTNF.

Ten or more counts support this clonotype. The chain has TRBV6-1 and TRBJ2-3, with a weak D call TRBD2 (5 bases). CDR3 length: 18 residues. CDR1 and CDR2 (germline): MNHNS, SASEGT. V was pared by 4 bases and J by 2 bases, with 22 bases between. The CDR3 DNA reads TGTGCCAGCAGTGCCCCTTATCCCGGACTTACCTACACAGATACGCAGTATTTT. Translated: CASSAPYPGLTYTDTQYF.